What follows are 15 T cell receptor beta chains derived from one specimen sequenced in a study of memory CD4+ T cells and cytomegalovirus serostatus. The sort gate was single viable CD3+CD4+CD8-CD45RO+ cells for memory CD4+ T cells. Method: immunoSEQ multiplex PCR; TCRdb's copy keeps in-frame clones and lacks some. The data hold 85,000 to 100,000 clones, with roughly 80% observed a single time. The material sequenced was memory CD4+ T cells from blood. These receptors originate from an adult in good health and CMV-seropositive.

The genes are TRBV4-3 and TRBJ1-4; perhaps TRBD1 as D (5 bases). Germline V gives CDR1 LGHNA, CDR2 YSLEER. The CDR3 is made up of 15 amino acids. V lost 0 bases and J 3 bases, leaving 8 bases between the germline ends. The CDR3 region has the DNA TGCGCCAGCAGCCAAGATAGGGGACCTAATGAAAAACTGTTTTTT. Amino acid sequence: CASSQDRGPNEKLFF.

The CDR3 is CASSHRPRASTNEKLFF. DNA for the CDR3: TGCGCCAGCAGCCACCGTCCCCGTGCTTCAACTAATGAAAAACTGTTTTTT. The rearrangement links TRBV4-3 to TRBJ1-4, with D unresolved. The CDR3 spans 17 residues. Germline V gene data show CDR1 as LGHNA and CDR2 as YSLEER. V lost 3 bases and J lost 0, with 14 bases in between.

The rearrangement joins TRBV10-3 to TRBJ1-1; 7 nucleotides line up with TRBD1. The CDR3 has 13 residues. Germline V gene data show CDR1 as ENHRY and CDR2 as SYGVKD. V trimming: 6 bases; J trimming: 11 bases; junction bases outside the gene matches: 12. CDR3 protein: CAISSRQGRVAFF. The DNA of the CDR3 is TGTGCCATCAGCTCTAGACAGGGCCGAGTCGCTTTCTTT.

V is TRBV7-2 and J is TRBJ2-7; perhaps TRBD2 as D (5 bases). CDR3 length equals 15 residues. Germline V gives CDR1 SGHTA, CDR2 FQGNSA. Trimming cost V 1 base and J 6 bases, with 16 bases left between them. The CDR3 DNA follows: TGTGCCAGCAGCTTAGTCTGGAGGTCTGGGGTCGAGCAGTACTTC. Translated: CASSLVWRSGVEQYF.

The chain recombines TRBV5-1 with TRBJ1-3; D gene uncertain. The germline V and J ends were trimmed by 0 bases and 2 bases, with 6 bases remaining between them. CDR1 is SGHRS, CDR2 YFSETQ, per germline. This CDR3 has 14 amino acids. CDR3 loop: CASSLDSPGNTIYF. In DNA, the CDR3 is TGCGCCAGCAGCTTGGACAGTCCTGGAAACACCATATATTTT.

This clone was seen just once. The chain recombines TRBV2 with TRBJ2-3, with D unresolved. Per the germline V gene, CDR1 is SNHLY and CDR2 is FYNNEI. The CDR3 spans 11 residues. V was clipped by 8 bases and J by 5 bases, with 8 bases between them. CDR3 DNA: TGTGCCAGCGAGCTTGGAGATACGCAGTATTTT. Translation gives CASELGDTQYF.

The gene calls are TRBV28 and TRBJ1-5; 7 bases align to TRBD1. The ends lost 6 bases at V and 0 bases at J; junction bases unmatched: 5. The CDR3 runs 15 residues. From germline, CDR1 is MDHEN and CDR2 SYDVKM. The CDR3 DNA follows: TGTGCCAGCAGCCCTGGACAGGATAGCAATCAGCCCCAGCATTTT. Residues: CASSPGQDSNQPQHF.

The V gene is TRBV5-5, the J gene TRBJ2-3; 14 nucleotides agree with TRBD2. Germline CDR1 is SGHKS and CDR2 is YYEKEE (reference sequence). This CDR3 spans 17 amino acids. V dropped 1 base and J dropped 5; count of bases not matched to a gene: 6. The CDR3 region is CASSLKGLAGDVDTQYF. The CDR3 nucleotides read TGTGCCAGCAGCTTGAAGGGACTAGCGGGAGACGTAGATACGCAGTATTTT.

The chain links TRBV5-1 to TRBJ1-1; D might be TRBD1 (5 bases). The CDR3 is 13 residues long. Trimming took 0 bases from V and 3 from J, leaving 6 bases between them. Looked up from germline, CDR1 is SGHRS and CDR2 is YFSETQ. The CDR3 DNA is TGCGCCAGCAGCTTGGCAGGGTACACTGAAGCTTTCTTT. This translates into CASSLAGYTEAFF.

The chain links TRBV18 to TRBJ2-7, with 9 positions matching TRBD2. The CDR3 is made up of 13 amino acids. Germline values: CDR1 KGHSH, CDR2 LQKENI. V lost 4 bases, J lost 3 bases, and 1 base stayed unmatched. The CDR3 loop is CASSRLADYEQYF. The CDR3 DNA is TGTGCCAGCTCACGACTAGCGGACTACGAGCAGTACTTC.

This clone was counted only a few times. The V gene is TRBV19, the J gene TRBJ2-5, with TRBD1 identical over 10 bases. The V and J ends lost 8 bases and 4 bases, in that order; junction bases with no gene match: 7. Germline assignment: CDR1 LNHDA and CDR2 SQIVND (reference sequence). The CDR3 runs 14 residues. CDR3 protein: CASQPGTGVETQYF. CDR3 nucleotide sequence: TGTGCCAGTCAACCGGGGACAGGGGTAGAGACCCAGTACTTC.

The CDR3 loop is CASSLAGASGTQYF. The CDR3 coding sequence is TGTGCCAGCAGCTTGGCCGGGGCTTCGGGTACGCAGTATTTT. The chain couples TRBV5-4 to TRBJ2-3; D might be TRBD1 or TRBD2, each matching 5 bases. V was trimmed by 0 bases and J by 8 bases, leaving 13 bases between them. The germline gives CDR1 SGHNT, CDR2 YYREEE (reference sequence). The CDR3 is 14 amino acids.

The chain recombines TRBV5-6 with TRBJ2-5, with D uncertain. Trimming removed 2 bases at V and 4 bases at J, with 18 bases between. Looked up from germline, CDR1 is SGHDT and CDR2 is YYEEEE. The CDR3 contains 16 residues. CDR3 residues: CASSFKLVQILETQYF. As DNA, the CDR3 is TGTGCCAGCAGCTTTAAATTGGTCCAGATTTTAGAGACCCAGTACTTC.

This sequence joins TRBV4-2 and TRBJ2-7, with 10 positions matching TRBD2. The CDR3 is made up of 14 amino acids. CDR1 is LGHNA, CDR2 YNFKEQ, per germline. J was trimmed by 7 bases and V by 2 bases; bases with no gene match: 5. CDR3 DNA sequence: TGTGCCAGCAGCCAAATGCAAGCGGGGGGGGAGCAGTACTTC. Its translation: CASSQMQAGGEQYF.

The CDR3 reads CASSSGDRGYNEQFF. DNA for the CDR3: TGTGCCAGCAGCTCGGGGGACAGGGGGTACAATGAGCAGTTCTTC. This chain uses TRBV5-4 with TRBJ2-1; the match to TRBD1 covers 11 bases. Germline-derived CDR1 and CDR2 are SGHNT and YYREEE (reference sequence). V gave up 3 bases and J gave up 4 bases; unmatched junction bases: 3. There are 15 residues in the CDR3.